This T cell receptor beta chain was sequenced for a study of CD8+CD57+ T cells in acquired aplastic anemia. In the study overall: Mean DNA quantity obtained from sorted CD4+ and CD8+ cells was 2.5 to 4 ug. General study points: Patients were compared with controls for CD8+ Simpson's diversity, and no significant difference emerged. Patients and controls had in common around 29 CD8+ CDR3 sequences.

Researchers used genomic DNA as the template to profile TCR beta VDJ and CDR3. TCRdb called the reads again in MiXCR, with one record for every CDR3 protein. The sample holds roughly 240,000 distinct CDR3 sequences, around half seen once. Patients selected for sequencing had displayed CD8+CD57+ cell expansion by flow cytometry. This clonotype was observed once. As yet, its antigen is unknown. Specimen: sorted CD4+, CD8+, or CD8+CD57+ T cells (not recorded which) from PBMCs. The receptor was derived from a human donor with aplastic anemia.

CDR3 sequence: CASSGGDNYNEQFF. The CDR3 DNA follows: TGTGCCAGCAGCGGGGGGGACAACTACAATGAGCAGTTCTTC. The J gene is TRBJ2-1, the V gene TRBV9; D possibly uses TRBD1 or TRBD2 (6 bases each). The CDR3 is 14 residues long. In germline, CDR1 is SGDLS, CDR2 YYNGEE. Trimming took off 3 bases at V and 3 bases at J, with 10 bases between the two ends.